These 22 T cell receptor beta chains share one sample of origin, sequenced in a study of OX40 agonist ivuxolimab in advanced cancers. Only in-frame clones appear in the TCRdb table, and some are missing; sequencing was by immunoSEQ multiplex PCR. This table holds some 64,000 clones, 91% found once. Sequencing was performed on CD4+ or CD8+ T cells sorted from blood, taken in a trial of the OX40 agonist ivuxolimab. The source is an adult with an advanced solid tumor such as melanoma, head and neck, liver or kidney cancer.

The CDR3 loop reads CASSLSAGRVSEKLFF. The CDR3 DNA is TGTGCCAGCAGTTTATCGGCAGGGCGGGTTAGTGAAAAACTGTTTTTT. V and J are TRBV27 and TRBJ1-4; D might be TRBD1 (5 bases). The CDR3 runs 16 residues. Germline CDR1 reads MNHEY; CDR2 reads SMNVEV (reference sequence). Trimming stripped 0 bases from V and 7 bases from J, with 15 bases between.

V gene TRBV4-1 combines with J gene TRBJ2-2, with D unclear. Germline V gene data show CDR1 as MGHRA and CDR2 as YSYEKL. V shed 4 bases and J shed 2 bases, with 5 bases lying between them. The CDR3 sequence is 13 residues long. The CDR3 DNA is TGCGCCAGCAGCCCCCCTAACACCGGGGAGCTGTTTTTT. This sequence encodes CASSPPNTGELFF.

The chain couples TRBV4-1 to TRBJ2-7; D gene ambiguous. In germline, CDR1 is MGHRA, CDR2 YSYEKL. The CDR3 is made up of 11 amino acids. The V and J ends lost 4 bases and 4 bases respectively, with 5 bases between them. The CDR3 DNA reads TGCGCCAGCAGCCTGGGTTACGAGCAGTACTTC. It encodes CASSLGYEQYF.

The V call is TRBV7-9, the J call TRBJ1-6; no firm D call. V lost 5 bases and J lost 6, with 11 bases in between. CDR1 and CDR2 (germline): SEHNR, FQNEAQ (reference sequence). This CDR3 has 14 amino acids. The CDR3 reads CASSRTLGNSPLHF. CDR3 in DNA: TGTGCCAGCAGCCGAACCTTAGGTAATTCACCCCTCCACTTT.

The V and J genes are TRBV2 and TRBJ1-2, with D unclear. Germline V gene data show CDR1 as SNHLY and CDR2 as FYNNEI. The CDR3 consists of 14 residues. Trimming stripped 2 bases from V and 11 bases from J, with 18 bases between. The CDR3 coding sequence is TGTGCCAGCAGTGAAACGGTGCAATCTTTCGGGTACACCTTC. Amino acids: CASSETVQSFGYTF.

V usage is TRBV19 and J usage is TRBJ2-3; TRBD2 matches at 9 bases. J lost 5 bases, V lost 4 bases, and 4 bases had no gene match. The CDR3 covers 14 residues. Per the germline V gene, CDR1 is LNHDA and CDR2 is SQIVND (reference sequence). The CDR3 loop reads CASSTGTSQDTQYF. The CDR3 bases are TGTGCCAGTAGTACCGGGACTAGCCAAGATACGCAGTATTTT. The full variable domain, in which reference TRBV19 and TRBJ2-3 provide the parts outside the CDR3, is DGGITQSPKYLFRKEGQNVTLSCEQNLNHDAMYWYRQDPGQGLRLIYYSQIVNDFQKGDIAEGYSVSREKKESFPLTVTSAQKNPTAFYLCASSTGTSQDTQYFGPGTRLTVL.

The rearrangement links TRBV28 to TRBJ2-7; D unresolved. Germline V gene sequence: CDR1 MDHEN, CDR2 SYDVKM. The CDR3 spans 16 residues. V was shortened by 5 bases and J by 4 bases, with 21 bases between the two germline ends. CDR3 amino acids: CASSNPQVPLRYEQYF. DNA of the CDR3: TGTGCCAGCAGTAACCCCCAGGTTCCCCTTCGGTACGAGCAGTACTTC.

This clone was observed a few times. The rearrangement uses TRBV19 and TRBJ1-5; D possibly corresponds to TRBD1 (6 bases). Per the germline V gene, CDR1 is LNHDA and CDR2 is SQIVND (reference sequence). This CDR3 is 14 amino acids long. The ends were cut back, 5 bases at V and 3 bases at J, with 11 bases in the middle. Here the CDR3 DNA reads TGTGCCAGTAGTGTCCGGGACACCAATCAGCCCCAGCATTTT. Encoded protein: CASSVRDTNQPQHF. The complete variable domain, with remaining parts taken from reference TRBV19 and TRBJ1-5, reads DGGITQSPKYLFRKEGQNVTLSCEQNLNHDAMYWYRQDPGQGLRLIYYSQIVNDFQKGDIAEGYSVSREKKESFPLTVTSAQKNPTAFYLCASSVRDTNQPQHFGDGTRLSIL.

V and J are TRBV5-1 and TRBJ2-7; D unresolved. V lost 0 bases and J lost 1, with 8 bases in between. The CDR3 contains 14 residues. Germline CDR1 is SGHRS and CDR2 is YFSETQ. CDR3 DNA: TGCGCCAGCAGCTTGGCTGGGATGTCCTACGAGCAGTACTTC. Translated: CASSLAGMSYEQYF.

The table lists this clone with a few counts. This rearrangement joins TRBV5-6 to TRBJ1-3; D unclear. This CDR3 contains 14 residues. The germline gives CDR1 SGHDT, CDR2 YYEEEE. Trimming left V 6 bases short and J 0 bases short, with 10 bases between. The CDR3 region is CASNLGYSGNTIYF. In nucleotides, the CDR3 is TGTGCCAGCAATTTGGGATACTCTGGAAACACCATATATTTT. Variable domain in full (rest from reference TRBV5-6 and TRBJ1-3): DAGVTQSPTHLIKTRGQQVTLRCSPKSGHDTVSWYQQALGQGPQFIFQYYEEEERQRGNFPDRFSGHQFPNYSSELNVNALLLGDSALYLCASNLGYSGNTIYFGEGSWLTVV.

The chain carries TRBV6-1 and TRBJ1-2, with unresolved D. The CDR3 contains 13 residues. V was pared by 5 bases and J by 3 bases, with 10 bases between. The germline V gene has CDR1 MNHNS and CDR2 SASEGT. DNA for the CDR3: TGTGCCAGCAGTCCCAGGACCTACTATGGCTACACCTTC. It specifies CASSPRTYYGYTF.

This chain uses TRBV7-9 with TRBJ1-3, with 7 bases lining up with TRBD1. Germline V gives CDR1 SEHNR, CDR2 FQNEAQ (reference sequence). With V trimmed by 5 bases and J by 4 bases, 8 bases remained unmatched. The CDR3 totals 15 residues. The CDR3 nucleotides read TGTGCCAGCAGCACCGCCACAGGGGAAGGAAACACCATATATTTT. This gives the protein CASSTATGEGNTIYF.

This CDR3 reads CAISFRAREQPQHF. The CDR3 DNA is TGTGCCATCAGTTTCAGGGCGCGGGAACAGCCCCAGCATTTT. This sequence joins TRBV10-3 and TRBJ1-5, with D possibly matching TRBD1 (5 bases). This CDR3 is built from 14 residues. The V gene's germline CDR1 is ENHRY and CDR2 SYGVKD. V was cut by 5 bases and J by 7 bases, with 15 bases left in between.

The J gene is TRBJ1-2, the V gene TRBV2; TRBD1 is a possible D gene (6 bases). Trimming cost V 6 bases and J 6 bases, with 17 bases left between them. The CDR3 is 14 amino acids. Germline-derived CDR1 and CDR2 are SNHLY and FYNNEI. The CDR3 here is CASSEDSMLNGYTF. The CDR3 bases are TGTGCCAGCAGCGAGGACAGCATGTTAAATGGCTACACCTTC.

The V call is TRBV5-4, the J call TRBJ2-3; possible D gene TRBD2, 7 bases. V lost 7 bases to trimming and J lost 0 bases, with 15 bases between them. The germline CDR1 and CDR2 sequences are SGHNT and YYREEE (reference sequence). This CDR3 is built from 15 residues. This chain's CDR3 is CASVAAGASTDTQYF. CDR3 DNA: TGTGCCAGCGTTGCGGCGGGGGCTAGCACAGATACGCAGTATTTT.

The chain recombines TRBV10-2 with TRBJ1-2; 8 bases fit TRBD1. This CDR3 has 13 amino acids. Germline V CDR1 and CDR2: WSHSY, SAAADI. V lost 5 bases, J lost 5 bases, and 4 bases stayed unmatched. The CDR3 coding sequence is TGCGCCAGCAGTAACGACAGGGGATATGGCTACACCTTC. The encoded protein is CASSNDRGYGYTF.

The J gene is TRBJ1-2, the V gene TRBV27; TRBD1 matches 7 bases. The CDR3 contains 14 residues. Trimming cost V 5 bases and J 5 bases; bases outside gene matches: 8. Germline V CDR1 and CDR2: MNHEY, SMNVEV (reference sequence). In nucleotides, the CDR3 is TGTGCCAGCAGTAACCTGGGACAGCAATATGGCTACACCTTC. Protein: CASSNLGQQYGYTF.

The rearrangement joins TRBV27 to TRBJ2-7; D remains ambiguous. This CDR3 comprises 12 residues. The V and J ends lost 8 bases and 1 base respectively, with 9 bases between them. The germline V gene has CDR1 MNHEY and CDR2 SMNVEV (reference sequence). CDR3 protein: CASLGSSYEQYF. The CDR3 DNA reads TGTGCCAGCCTGGGGTCATCCTACGAGCAGTACTTC.

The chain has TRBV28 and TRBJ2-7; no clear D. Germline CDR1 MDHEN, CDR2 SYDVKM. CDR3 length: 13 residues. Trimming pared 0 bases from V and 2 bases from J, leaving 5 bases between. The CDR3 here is CASSLWRTYEQYF. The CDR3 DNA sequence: TGTGCCAGCAGTTTATGGAGGACCTACGAGCAGTACTTC.

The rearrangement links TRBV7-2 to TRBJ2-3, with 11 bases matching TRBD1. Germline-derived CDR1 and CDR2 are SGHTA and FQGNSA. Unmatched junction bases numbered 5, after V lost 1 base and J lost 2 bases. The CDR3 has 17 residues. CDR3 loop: CASSLGTGGFFTDTQYF. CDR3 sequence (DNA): TGTGCCAGCAGCTTAGGGACAGGGGGCTTTTTCACAGATACGCAGTATTTT.

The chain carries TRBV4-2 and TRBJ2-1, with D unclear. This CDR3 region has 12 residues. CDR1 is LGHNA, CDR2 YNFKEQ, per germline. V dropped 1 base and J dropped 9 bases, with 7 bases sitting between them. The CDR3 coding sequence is TGTGCCAGCAGCCAAGTAGTGGGTGAGCAGTTCTTC. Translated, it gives CASSQVVGEQFF.

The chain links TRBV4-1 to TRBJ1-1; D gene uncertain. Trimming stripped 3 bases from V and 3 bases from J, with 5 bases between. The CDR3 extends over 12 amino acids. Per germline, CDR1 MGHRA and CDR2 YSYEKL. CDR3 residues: CASSQMDTEAFF. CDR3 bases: TGCGCCAGCAGCCAGATGGACACTGAAGCTTTCTTT.